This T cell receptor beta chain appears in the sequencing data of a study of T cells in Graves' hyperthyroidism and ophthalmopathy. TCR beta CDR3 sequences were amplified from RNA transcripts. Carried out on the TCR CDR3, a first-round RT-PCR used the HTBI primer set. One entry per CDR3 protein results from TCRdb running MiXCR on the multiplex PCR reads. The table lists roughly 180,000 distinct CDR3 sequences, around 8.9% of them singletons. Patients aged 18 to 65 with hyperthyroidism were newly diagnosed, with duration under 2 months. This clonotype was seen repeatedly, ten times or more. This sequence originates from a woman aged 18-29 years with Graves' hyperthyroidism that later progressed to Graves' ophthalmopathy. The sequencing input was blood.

This chain's CDR3 is CASSPPVGFDEQFF. In nucleotides, the CDR3 is TGTGCCAGCAGCCCTCCGGTAGGTTTTGATGAGCAGTTCTTC. The chain uses TRBV7-9 and TRBJ2-1; no firm D call. CDR3 length equals 14 residues. The V and J ends lost 5 bases and 8 bases respectively, with 16 bases between them. Germline CDR1 reads SEHNR; CDR2 reads FQNEAQ (reference sequence).